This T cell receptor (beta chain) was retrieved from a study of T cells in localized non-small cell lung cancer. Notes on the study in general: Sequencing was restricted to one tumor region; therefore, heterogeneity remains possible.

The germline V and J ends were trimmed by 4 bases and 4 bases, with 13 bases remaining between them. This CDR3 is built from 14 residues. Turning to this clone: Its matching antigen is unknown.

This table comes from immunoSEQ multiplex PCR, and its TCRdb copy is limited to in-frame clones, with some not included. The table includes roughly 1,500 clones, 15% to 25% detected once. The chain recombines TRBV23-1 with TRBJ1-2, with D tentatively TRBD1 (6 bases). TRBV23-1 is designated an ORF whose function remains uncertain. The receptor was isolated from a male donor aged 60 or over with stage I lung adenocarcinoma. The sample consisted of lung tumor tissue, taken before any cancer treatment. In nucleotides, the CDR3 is TGCGCCAGCAGTCGCGGGGGCGCGTTCTATGGCTACACCTTC. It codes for CASSRGGAFYGYTF.